The clone carrying this T cell receptor beta chain occurred once. Its antigen is undetermined. The method was immunoSEQ multiplex PCR; TCRdb's version includes in-frame clones alone and lacks a portion of them. This sample has about 110,000 clones, with around 93% found just once. The sample originates from a study of graft-versus-host responses after intestinal transplantation. Looking at the study overall: The transplants performed in recipients were multivisceral, liver-intestinal, or isolated intestinal. Points from the study as a whole: Recipient marrow harbored GvH clones, some of which surfaced first in ileum or blood. Graft-donor T cell macrochimerism coincided with high graft-versus-host to host-versus-graft clonal ratios in allografts.

Germline assignment: CDR1 SEHNR and CDR2 FQNEAQ (reference sequence). This CDR3 has 14 amino acids. The germline V and J ends were trimmed by 0 bases and 3 bases, with 7 bases remaining between them. The source was unstimulated CD8+ T cells sorted from spleen or lymph node cells, collected before intestinal transplant. This TCR derives from a human donor who received an intestinal transplant. The genes are TRBV7-9 and TRBJ2-3; TRBD2 is a possible D gene (5 bases). The CDR3 DNA reads as TGTGCCAGCAGCTTAGCGGACTCTACAGATACGCAGTATTTT. Its translation: CASSLADSTDTQYF.